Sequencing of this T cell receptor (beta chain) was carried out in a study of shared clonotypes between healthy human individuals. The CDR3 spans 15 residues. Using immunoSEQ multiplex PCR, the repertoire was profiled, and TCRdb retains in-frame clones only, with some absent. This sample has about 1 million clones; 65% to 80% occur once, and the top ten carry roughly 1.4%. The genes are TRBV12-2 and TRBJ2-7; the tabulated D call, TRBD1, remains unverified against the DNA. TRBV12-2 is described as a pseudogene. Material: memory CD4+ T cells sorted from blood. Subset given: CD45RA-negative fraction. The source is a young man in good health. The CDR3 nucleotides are TGTGCAAGTCGAGGCCGGGACAGGGGATTTTACGAGCAGTACTTC. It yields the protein CASRGRDRGFYEQYF.